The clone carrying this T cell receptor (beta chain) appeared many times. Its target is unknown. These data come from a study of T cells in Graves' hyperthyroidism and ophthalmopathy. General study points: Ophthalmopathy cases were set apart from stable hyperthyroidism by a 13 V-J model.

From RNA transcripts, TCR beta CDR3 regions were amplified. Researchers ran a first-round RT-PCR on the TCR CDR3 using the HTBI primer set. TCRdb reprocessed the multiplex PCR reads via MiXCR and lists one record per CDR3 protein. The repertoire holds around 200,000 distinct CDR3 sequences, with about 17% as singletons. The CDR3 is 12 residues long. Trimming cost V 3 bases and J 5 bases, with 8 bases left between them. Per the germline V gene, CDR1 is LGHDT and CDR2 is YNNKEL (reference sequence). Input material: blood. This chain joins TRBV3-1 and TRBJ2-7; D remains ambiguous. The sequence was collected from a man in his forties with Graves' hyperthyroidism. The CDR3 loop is CASSHAADEQYF. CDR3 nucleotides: TGTGCCAGCAGCCATGCGGCGGACGAGCAGTACTTC.